The T cell receptor (beta chain) under discussion was sequenced for a study of human T cells and chemical hapten exposure. About the study: Donors were sensitized with 2% DPC on the upper inner arm. The upper back received 0.01% DPC by patch testing, with results read at 6 days. All through the approximately 25-week study, the scalp of each patient received diphenylcyclopropenone doses weekly. Study observations and caveats: Significantly greater numbers of large CDR3 similarity clusters came from expanded TCRs than from controls.

TCRdb re-analysed the RACE reads in MiXCR, keeping a single row per CDR3 protein. The table lists about 52,000 distinct CDR3 sequences, more than 9.5% of them singletons. Time point noted: patch test 3, about 24 weeks after DPC sensitization. Indicated treatment: therapeutic diphenylcyclopropenone sensitization with weekly scalp DPC. As regards this clonotype: Its specificity is unknown.

V gave up 0 bases and J gave up 0 bases, with 23 bases separating them. CDR3 length: 20 amino acids. Germline CDR1 reads MNHEY; CDR2 reads SVGAGI. The sequenced sample was whole blood, obtained in connection with sensitization to the hapten diphenylcyclopropenone (DPC). This TCR came from a middle-aged woman with alopecia areata. Some clones in this sample may be carry-over from other donors' samples. V is TRBV6-5 and J is TRBJ1-1; D perhaps matches TRBD1 (5 bases). The CDR3 sequence: CASSYSRWDLAGGLNTEAFF. DNA of the CDR3: TGTGCCAGCAGTTACTCCCGCTGGGACTTAGCCGGGGGTTTGAACACTGAAGCTTTCTTT.